Sequencing of this T cell receptor beta chain was carried out in a study of PD-1 blockade in mismatch repair-deficient tumors. Method: immunoSEQ multiplex PCR; TCRdb's copy keeps in-frame clones and lacks some. The data hold around 100,000 clones, with over 65% observed a single time. CDR3 length equals 14 residues. CDR1 is MNHNS and CDR2 is SASEGT in the germline V gene. The V and J ends lost 6 bases and 5 bases, in that order; junction bases with no gene match: 9. Sequences were derived from peripheral blood, sampled around 60 weeks after starting pembrolizumab. V gene TRBV6-1 combines with J gene TRBJ2-7; 8 nucleotides match TRBD2. This TCR was sampled from an adult with mismatch repair-deficient cancer. CDR3 DNA: TGTGCCAGCAGGGGACTAGTTGATTACCACGAGCAGTACTTC. Its translation: CASRGLVDYHEQYF.